This T cell receptor (beta chain) was retrieved from a study of response to subunit inactivated influenza vaccine. General study findings and limits: Authors suggested few new T cells are recruited by each seasonal influenza vaccination.

Regarding this clonotype: Its target is unknown.

This CDR3 spans 13 amino acids. Germline CDR1 reads MNHNS; CDR2 reads SASEGT. Trimming pared 5 bases from V and 5 bases from J, leaving 12 bases between. MiXCR was run by TCRdb on the RT-PCR reads, yielding one entry per CDR3 protein. The sample holds 280,000 or so distinct CDR3 sequences, 21% seen once. Specimen: PBMCs from blood, collected around 22 months after vaccination. The sequence was obtained from a man between 50 and 69 years old who received an inactivated influenza vaccine. V gene TRBV6-1 combines with J gene TRBJ1-1, with a possible D match to TRBD1 (5 bases). DNA of the CDR3: TGTGCCAGCAGTCTCAGGGAAGGGACTGAAGCTTTCTTT. This encodes CASSLREGTEAFF.